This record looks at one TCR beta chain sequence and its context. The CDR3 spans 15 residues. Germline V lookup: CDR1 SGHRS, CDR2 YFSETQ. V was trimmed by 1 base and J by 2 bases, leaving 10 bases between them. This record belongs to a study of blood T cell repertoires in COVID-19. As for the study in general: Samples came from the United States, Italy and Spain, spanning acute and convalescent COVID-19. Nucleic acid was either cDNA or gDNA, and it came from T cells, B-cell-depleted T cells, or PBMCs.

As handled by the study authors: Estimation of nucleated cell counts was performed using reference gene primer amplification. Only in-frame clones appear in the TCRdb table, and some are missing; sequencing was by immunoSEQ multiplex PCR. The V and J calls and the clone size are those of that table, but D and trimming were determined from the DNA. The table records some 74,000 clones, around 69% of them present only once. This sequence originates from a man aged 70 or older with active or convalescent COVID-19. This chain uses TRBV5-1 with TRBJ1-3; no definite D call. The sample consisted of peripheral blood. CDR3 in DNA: TGCGCCAGCAGCTTGAGGAGGGAGGCTGGAAACACCATATATTTT. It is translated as CASSLRREAGNTIYF.